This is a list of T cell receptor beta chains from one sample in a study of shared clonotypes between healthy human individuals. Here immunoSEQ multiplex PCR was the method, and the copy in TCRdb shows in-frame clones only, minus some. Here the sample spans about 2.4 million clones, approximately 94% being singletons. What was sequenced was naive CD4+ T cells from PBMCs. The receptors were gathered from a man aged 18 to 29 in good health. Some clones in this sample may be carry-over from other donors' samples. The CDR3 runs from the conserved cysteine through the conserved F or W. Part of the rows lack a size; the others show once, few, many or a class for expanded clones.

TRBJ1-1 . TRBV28 CASSLAAMNTEAFF
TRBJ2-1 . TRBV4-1 CASSSRGGGLAGVNSDEQFF
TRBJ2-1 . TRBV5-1 CASSPRRPSSYNEQFF
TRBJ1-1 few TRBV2 CASSPRGRNTEAFF
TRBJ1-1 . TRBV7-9 CASSYSYSEAFF
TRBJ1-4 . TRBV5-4 CASSLGQGREKLFF
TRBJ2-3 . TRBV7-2 CASSLGISWDTQYF
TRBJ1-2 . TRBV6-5 CASYMMGDYGYTF
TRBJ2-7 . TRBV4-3 CASSQDRTSSYEQYF
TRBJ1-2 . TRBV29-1 CSVAGWVDHSYTF
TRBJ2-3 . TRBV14 CASSQDLVTDTQYF
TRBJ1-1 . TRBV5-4 CASSWGQGDVEAFF
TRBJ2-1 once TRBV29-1 CSVERRLADNEQFF
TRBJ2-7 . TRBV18 CASSLTRDSPGEQYF
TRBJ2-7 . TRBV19 CASSRRGDEDYEQYF
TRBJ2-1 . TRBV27 CASSRGTSGTYNEQFF
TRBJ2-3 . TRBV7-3 CASSSTGPTDTQYF
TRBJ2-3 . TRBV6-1 CANTDQTNTQYF
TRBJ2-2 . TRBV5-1 CASSFRTGTTGELFF
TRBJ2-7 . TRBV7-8 CASSLPDWAYEQYF
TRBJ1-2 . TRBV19 CASSIGVTDNYGYTF
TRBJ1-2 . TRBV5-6 CASSLQGQPFYGYTF
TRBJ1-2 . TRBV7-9 CASSLADYGYTF
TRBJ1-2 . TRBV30 CAWSWAGNYGYTF
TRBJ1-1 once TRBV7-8 CASNPILRNTEAFF
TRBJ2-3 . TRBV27 CASSPSTNGQGGADTQYF
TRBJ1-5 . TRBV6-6 CASSPNSNQPQHF
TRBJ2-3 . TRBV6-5 CASSLAGFIGDTQYF
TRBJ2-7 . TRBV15 CATSKTRDSGYEQYF
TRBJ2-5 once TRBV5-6 CASSRVGARTRAETQYF
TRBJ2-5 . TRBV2 CASSEAWGRQETQYF
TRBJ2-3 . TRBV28 CASSLVSDTQYF
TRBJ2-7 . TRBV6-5 CASSYSIISYEQYF
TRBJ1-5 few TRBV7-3 CASSLDRNQPQHF
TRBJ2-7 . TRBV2 CASNRETYEQYF
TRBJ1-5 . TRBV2 CASKRTGGSQPQHF
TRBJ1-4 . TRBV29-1 CSGLQENEKLFF
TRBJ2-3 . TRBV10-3 CAISERGREKGVGTDTQYF
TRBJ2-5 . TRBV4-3 CASSQEWLMETQYF
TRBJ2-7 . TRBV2 CASSERDRVKEQYF
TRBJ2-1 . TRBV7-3 CASSVGGLAGVYEQFF
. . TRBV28 CASSSARRDVPEQYF
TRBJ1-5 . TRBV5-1 CASSLGGPGNQPQHF
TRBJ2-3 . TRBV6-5 CAVRGWGLTDTQYF
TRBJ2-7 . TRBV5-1 CASSLDGGPEQYF